This TCR beta chain was captured in a study of patients and donors after allogeneic stem cell transplantation. TCRdb ran MiXCR on the RT-PCR reads and lists one entry per CDR3 protein. The sample shows 70,000 to 95,000 distinct CDR3 sequences, approximately 5.2% of them seen only once. This clonotype was picked up many times. The sample comprised blood, either unsorted or a sorted T cell fraction (not recorded which). The source is a human donor who was either an allogeneic HSCT recipient or a stem cell or donor lymphocyte infusion donor (not recorded which). It is not recorded whose cells these are; they may come from a transplant donor.

DNA for the CDR3: TGTGCCATCTCCAGGGGGGATTATCAGCCCCAGCATTTT. Translation: CAISRGDYQPQHF. The chain recombines TRBV10-3 with TRBJ1-5; 7 bases are a match to TRBD1. V lost 8 bases to trimming and J lost 5 bases; unmatched junction nucleotides: 6. The CDR3 has 13 residues. CDR1 is ENHRY, CDR2 SYGVKD, per germline.